The T cell receptor beta chain described here comes from a study of beta chain features in type 1 diabetes. For the study at large: All samples yielded roughly 100 million examined sorted cells.

Between the trimmed V and J ends, which lost 0 bases and 2 bases, there was a span of 15 bases. Germline lookup yields CDR1 SGHRS and CDR2 YFSETQ. This CDR3 comprises 16 residues. What was sequenced were expressed TCRB transcripts, since all of the isolated RNA had been reverse transcribed. TCRdb's copy holds only in-frame clones and misses some; the assay was immunoSEQ multiplex PCR. The sample has 150,000 to 200,000 clones; approximately 9% are singletons. A few counts support this clone. Sequences were obtained from central memory CD4+ T cells from blood. The chain combines TRBV5-1 with TRBJ2-7; D perhaps matches TRBD2 (6 bases). The TCR sequence derives from a woman aged 18-29 years in good health. Here the CDR3 DNA reads TGCGCCAGCAGCTTGGTACGCGGGACCCGTACCTACGAGCAGTACTTC. It yields the protein CASSLVRGTRTYEQYF.